This T cell receptor beta chain was recovered during a study of shared clonotypes between healthy human individuals. This clone showed up just once. Its antigen is undetermined. The study's findings and limits: Sampling used blood alone; tissue repertoires probably differ. Across four donors, naive CD4 shared 5% to 5.5%, naive CD8 around 3.5%, memory CD4 2% to 2.5%, memory CD8 0.4%.

Trimming cost V 6 bases and J 2 bases, with 18 bases left between them. This CDR3 spans 16 amino acids. Looked up from germline, CDR1 is SNHLY and CDR2 is FYNNEI. Execution of the assay was at deep level. Measured with immunoSEQ multiplex PCR; TCRdb has only the in-frame clones, and not every one. The table has more than 550,000 clones, around 92% seen once; the top ten hold roughly 24%. The naive CD8 subset, CD45RO-negative cells positively selected for CCR7, excluded terminally differentiated effector memory CD45RA+ cells. The sample consisted of naive CD8+ T cells sorted from blood. The chain carries TRBV2 and TRBJ2-3; tentatively, D is TRBD2 (6 bases). This clonotype originated in a man aged 25-45 years in good health. The CDR3 loop reads CASSSTPGLITDTQYF. CDR3 bases: TGTGCCAGCAGCTCAACCCCGGGACTGATCACAGATACGCAGTATTTT.